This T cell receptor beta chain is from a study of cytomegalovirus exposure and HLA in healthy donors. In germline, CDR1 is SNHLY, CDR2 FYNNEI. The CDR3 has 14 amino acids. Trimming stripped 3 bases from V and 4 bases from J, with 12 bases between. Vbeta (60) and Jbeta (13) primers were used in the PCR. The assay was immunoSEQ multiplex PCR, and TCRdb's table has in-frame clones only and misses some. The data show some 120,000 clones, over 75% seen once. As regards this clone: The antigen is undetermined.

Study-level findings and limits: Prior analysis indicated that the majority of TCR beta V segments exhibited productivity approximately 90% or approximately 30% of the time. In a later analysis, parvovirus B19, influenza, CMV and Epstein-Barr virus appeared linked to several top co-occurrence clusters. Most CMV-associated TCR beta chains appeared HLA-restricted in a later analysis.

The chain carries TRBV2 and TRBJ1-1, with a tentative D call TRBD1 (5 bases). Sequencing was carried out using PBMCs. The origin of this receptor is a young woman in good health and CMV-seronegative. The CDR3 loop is CASSDWLGGTEAFF. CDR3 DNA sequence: TGTGCCAGCAGTGATTGGCTGGGGGGCACTGAAGCTTTCTTT.